This T cell receptor (beta chain) was recovered during a study of cytomegalovirus exposure and HLA in healthy donors. The study's findings and limits: In a later analysis, the majority of CMV-associated beta chains seemingly showed HLA restriction. Per a prior analysis, the majority of TCR beta V segments were productive roughly 90% or roughly 30% of the time. Most TCR sequences were rare, but some public TCRs occurred in many donors. The authors enumerated some 170 TCR beta chains as linked to cytomegalovirus.

This clone appeared once. The antigen remains undetermined. Trimming took off 3 bases at V and 4 bases at J, with 12 bases between the two ends. This CDR3 contains 14 residues. The germline CDR1 and CDR2 sequences are LNHNV and YYDKDF (reference sequence). In the PCR, 60 Vbeta and 13 Jbeta primers were used. Repertoires were generated with immunoSEQ multiplex PCR, while TCRdb's copy carries only in-frame clones and drops some. Here the sample spans about 67,000 clones, 80% to 90% being singletons. The chain links TRBV15 to TRBJ1-2; a weak D match, TRBD1 (6 bases). Sequences were obtained from PBMCs. This TCR came from a woman aged 25 to 39 in good health and CMV-seropositive. The CDR3 region is CATSRVKTGYGYTF. CDR3 nucleotide sequence: TGTGCCACCAGCAGGGTTAAGACAGGCTATGGCTACACCTTC. Full variable domain (missing parts from reference TRBV15 and TRBJ1-2): DAMVIQNPRYQVTQFGKPVTLSCSQTLNHNVMYWYQQKSSQAPKLLFHYYDKDFNNEADTPDNFQSRRPNTSFCFLDIRSPGLGDTAMYLCATSRVKTGYGYTFGSGTRLTVV.